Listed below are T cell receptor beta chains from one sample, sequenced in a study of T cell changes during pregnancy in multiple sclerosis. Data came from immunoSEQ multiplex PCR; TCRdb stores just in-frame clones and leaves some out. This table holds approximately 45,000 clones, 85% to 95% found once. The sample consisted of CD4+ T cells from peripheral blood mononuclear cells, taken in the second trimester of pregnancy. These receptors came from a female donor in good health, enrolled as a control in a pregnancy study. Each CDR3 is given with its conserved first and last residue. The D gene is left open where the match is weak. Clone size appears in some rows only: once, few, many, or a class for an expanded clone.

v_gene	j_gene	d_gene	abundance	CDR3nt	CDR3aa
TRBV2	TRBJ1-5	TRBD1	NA	TGTGCCAGCAGTGATGAAGGGACAGGGGGCATTCAGCCCCAGCATTTT	CASSDEGTGGIQPQHF
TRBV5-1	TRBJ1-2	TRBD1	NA	TGCGCCAGCAGCTTGAGACAGGGGTATGGCTACACCTTC	CASSLRQGYGYTF
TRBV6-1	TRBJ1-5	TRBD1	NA	TGTGCCAGCAGTGCTTGGCAGGGGGCGATTCAGCCCCAGCATTTT	CASSAWQGAIQPQHF
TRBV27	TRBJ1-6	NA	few	TGTGCCAGCAGTTTATGGCGGAATTCACCCCTCCACTTT	CASSLWRNSPLHF
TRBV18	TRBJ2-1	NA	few	TGTGCCAGCTCACAGATACTCCGAACTAACAATGAGCAGTTCTTC	CASSQILRTNNEQFF
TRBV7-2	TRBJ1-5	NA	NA	TGTGCCAGCAGTCAGGGACCCGGGGGGAGTCAGCCCCAGCATTTT	CASSQGPGGSQPQHF
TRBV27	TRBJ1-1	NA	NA	TGTGCCAGCAGTTATTACGGGTTGGACACTGAAGCTTTCTTT	CASSYYGLDTEAFF
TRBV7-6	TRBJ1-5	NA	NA	TGTGCCAGCAGCTTAGCTGAGGATCAGCCCCAGCATTTT	CASSLAEDQPQHF
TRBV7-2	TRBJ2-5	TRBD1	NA	TGTGCCAGCAGCGTAGACAGGGAAGAGACCCAGTACTTC	CASSVDREETQYF
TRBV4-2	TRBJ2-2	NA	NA	TGTGCCAGCAGCCAGGAAGACAAATCCGGGGAGCTGTTTTTT	CASSQEDKSGELFF
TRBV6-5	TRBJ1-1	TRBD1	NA	TGTGCCAGCAGTTACACGACAGGGGACACTGAAGCTTTCTTT	CASSYTTGDTEAFF
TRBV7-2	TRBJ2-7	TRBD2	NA	TGTGCCAGCAGCCCGGGAGGGGAATACTACGAGCAGTACTTC	CASSPGGEYYEQYF
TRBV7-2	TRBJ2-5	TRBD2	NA	TGTGCCAGCAGTCTAATGAAGGGAGGGCAAGAGACCCAGTACTTC	CASSLMKGGQETQYF
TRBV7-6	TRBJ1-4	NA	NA	TGTGCCAGCAGCCTCAGGGGCCCAAATGAAAAACTGTTTTTT	CASSLRGPNEKLFF
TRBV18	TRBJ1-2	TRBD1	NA	TGTGCCAGCTCACCACCGGGACAGCAGAACTATGGCTACACCTTC	CASSPPGQQNYGYTF
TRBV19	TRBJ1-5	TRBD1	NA	TGTGCCAGTAGTACCCTACACAGGGGTGGCAATCAGCCCCAGCATTTT	CASSTLHRGGNQPQHF
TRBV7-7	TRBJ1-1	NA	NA	TGTGCTAGCAGCCCGGACACAAGGTCTGAAGCTTTCTTT	CASSPDTRSEAFF
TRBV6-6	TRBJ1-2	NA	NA	TGTGCCAGCAGTTACTCGTTGCAGGGAAGAGGCCCCGACTTC	CASSYSLQGRGPDF
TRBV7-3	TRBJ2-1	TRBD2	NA	TGTGCCAGCAGCTCCGGACTAGGCACTTTCAATGAGCAGTTCTTC	CASSSGLGTFNEQFF
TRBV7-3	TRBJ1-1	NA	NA	TGTGCCAGCAGCTTAACGTTCGACACTGAAGCTTTCTTT	CASSLTFDTEAFF
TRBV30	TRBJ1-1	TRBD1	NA	TGTGCCTGGAGAAACCAACAGGGGGCGGGCACTGAAGCTTTCTTT	CAWRNQQGAGTEAFF
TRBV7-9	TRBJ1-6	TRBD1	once	TGTGCCAGCAGCTCTACAGGGGTAAAGTCACCCCTCCACTTT	CASSSTGVKSPLHF
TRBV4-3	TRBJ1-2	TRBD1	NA	TGCGCCAGCAGCCAAAACCCAGGGGGCTATGGCTACACCTTC	CASSQNPGGYGYTF
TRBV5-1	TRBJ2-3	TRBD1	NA	TGCGCCAGCAGCTCCGGACAGGGGATAGTTACAGATACGCAGTATTTT	CASSSGQGIVTDTQYF
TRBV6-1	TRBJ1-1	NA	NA	TGTGCCAGCAGTCTATCGGGTGGGACTGAAGCTTTCTTT	CASSLSGGTEAFF
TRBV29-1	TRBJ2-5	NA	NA	TGCAGCGTTGCCCTATCTAAAGAGACCCAGTACTTC	CSVALSKETQYF
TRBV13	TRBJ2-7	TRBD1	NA	TGTGCCAGCAGCTTAGGTGGGACAGCCTCCTACGAGCAGTACTTC	CASSLGGTASYEQYF
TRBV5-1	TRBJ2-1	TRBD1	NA	TGCGCCAGCAGCTTAGGACAGGGGGCTTACAATGAGCAGTTCTTC	CASSLGQGAYNEQFF
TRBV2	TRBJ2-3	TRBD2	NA	TGTGCCAGCAGCCCCCTACTAGCGGGGGGACAAGATACGCAGTATTTT	CASSPLLAGGQDTQYF
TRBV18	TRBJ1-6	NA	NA	TGTGCCAGCTCACTGCAGGGAAGCTTATACAATTCACCCCTCCACTTT	CASSLQGSLYNSPLHF
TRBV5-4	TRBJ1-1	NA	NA	TGTGCCAGCAGCTTGGACATGGTCGGGGCTTTCTTT	CASSLDMVGAFF
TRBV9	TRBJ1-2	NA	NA	TGTGCCAGCAGACAAGCTAACTATGGCTACACCTTC	CASRQANYGYTF
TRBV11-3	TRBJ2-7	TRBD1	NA	TGTGCCAGCAGCCAACCGGGACAGGGGGCCTCCTACGAGCAGTACTTC	CASSQPGQGASYEQYF
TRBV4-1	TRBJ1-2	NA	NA	TGCGCCAGCAGCCAAGTGGCAGATAACTATGGCTACACCTTC	CASSQVADNYGYTF
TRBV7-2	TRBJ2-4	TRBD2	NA	TGTGCCAGCAGCTTAGCGACTAGCGTAGCCAAAAACATTCAGTACTTC	CASSLATSVAKNIQYF
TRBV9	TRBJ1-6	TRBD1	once	TGTGCCAGCAGCCCAGGACAGGGCGACAATTCACCCCTCCACTTT	CASSPGQGDNSPLHF
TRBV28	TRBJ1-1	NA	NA	TGTGCCAGCAGTTTAGCGCAGGACACTGAAGCTTTCTTT	CASSLAQDTEAFF
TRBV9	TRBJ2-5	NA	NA	TGTGCCAGCAGCCCACAGACAGAGACCCAGTACTTC	CASSPQTETQYF
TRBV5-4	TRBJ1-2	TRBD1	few	TGTGCCAGCAGCCCGGCTTACGCAGGGGGTACCTATGGCTACACCTTC	CASSPAYAGGTYGYTF
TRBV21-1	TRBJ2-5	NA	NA	TGTGCCAGCAGCAAATTATTGGGTGGGCGGGGAGAGACCCAGTACTTC	CASSKLLGGRGETQYF